These 11 T cell receptor beta chains were all obtained from the same sample, sequenced in a study of blood T cell repertoires in COVID-19. Assay: immunoSEQ multiplex PCR; the TCRdb copy retains only in-frame clones and omits some. The profile shows roughly 300,000 clones, 85% to 90% of them singletons. The specimen was peripheral blood. These TCRs come from a woman aged 40 to 49 who had recovered from COVID-19.

As concerns this clone: Other DNA sequences in this sample translate to the same CDR3. This chain connects TRBV7-9 to TRBJ1-1; possible D gene TRBD1, 6 bases. Trimming shortened V by 5 bases and J by 5 bases, and 12 bases separated the two germline ends. CDR3 length: 13 amino acids. CDR1 is SEHNR, CDR2 FQNEAQ, per germline (reference sequence). This CDR3 is CASSPQGGTEAFF. The CDR3 DNA sequence: TGTGCCAGCAGCCCACAGGGAGGGACTGAAGCTTTCTTT.

V and J are TRBV28 and TRBJ2-3; D may be TRBD2 (7 bases). Germline V lookup: CDR1 MDHEN, CDR2 SYDVKM. The V gene lost 3 bases and the J gene lost 2 bases, with 12 bases spanning the gap. CDR3 size: 15 residues. CDR3 bases: TGTGCCAGCAGTTTTGTGGCGGGGGCCACAGATACGCAGTATTTT. This codes for CASSFVAGATDTQYF.

The J gene is TRBJ2-3, the V gene TRBV5-1, with TRBD2 identical over 10 bases. V lost 2 bases, J lost 0 bases, and 6 bases stayed unmatched. Germline lookup yields CDR1 SGHRS and CDR2 YFSETQ. This CDR3 has 17 amino acids. CDR3 in DNA: TGCGCCAGCAGCTTCGGTAGCGGGGGGATTAGCACAGATACGCAGTATTTT. It is translated as CASSFGSGGISTDTQYF.

This sequence joins TRBV6-5 and TRBJ1-6; D unclear. CDR1 is MNHEY, CDR2 SVGAGI, per germline. With 4 bases removed from V and 7 bases from J, the gap between germline ends came to 8 bases. This CDR3 is built from 13 residues. CDR3 bases: TGTGCCAGCAGTTCACCGGAGAATTCACCCCTCCACTTT. Amino acids: CASSSPENSPLHF.

The chain uses TRBV2 and TRBJ1-2; a weak D match, TRBD1 (5 bases). V lost 7 bases, J lost 2 bases, and 14 bases lay in between. CDR1 and CDR2 from the germline V gene are SNHLY and FYNNEI. The CDR3 contains 14 residues. The CDR3 reads CASTFPTVNYGYTF. The DNA for the CDR3 is TGTGCCAGCACCTTCCCGACAGTAAACTATGGCTACACCTTC.

The CDR3: CASSFGIDTYEQYF. DNA for the CDR3: TGTGCCAGCAGCTTCGGGATTGACACCTACGAGCAGTACTTC. V is TRBV13 and J is TRBJ2-7; tentatively, D is TRBD2 (5 bases). V shed 3 bases and J shed 2 bases, with 11 bases lying between them. The CDR3 sequence is 14 residues long. Germline CDR1 PRHDT, CDR2 FYEKMQ (reference sequence). Based on the CDR3 plus reference TRBV13 and TRBJ2-7, the full variable domain is AAGVIQSPRHLIKEKRETATLKCYPIPRHDTVYWYQQGPGQDPQFLISFYEKMQSDKGSIPDRFSAQQFSDYHSELNMSSLELGDSALYFCASSFGIDTYEQYFGPGTRLTVT.

The chain links TRBV7-9 to TRBJ1-1, with TRBD1 matching over 8 bases. Per germline, CDR1 SEHNR and CDR2 FQNEAQ (reference sequence). This CDR3 spans 16 amino acids. The J segment lost 6 bases and the V segment lost 1 base, leaving 10 bases of the junction unmatched. CDR3 in DNA: TGTGCCAGCAGCTTAGTTGGCGGCAGGGGGCGACCTGAAGCTTTCTTT. Translating it yields CASSLVGGRGRPEAFF.

The genes are TRBV6-6 and TRBJ1-6; 7 nucleotides align to TRBD1. The CDR3 contains 13 residues. Losses at the gene ends were 7 bases for V and 8 bases for J; bases not matched to a gene: 5. CDR1 MNHNY and CDR2 SVGAGI come from the germline V gene (reference sequence). In DNA, the CDR3 is TGTGCCAGCAAGAGACAGGGCCATTCACCCCTCCACTTT. Its protein is CASKRQGHSPLHF.

J is TRBJ2-7 and V is TRBV6-6, with a weak D call TRBD2 (5 bases). V was cut by 5 bases and J by 4 bases, with 18 bases left in between. This CDR3 is 15 amino acids long. Per the germline V gene, CDR1 is MNHNY and CDR2 is SVGAGI (reference sequence). CDR3: CASSLVGVPGYEQYF. The DNA of the CDR3 is TGTGCCAGCAGTCTTGTCGGGGTCCCAGGATACGAGCAGTACTTC.

The chain is built from TRBV10-3 and TRBJ1-6; a weak D match, TRBD1 (5 bases). Looked up from germline, CDR1 is ENHRY and CDR2 is SYGVKD. This CDR3 is built from 13 residues. Trimming pared 3 bases from V and 9 bases from J, leaving 9 bases between. The CDR3 nucleotides read TGTGCCATCAGTGACAGGGATGGTTCACCCCTCCACTTT. It translates to CAISDRDGSPLHF.

V is TRBV5-1 and J is TRBJ1-1; tentatively, D is TRBD1 (5 bases). The CDR3 runs to 11 residues. V was clipped by 7 bases and J by 3 bases, with 7 bases between them. Germline values: CDR1 SGHRS, CDR2 YFSETQ. CDR3 in DNA: TGCGCCAGCGGAGGGGACACTGAAGCTTTCTTT. Translation gives CASGGDTEAFF.